A single sample gave rise to the 25 T cell receptor beta chains below, sequenced in a study of blood T cell repertoires in COVID-19. The method was immunoSEQ multiplex PCR; TCRdb's version includes in-frame clones alone and lacks a portion of them. The table lists roughly 200,000 clones, 86% of them singletons, with about 4% in the top ten. The sequenced sample was PBMCs or T cells enriched from blood (not recorded which). Receptors originate from a woman aged 40-49 years with acute COVID-19.

This chain joins TRBV27 and TRBJ2-7; a possible D gene is TRBD1 (6 bases). Germline lookup yields CDR1 MNHEY and CDR2 SMNVEV (reference sequence). The ends were cut back, 3 bases at V and 3 bases at J, with 21 bases in the middle. This CDR3 is built from 17 residues. The CDR3 nucleotides read TGTGCCAGCAGTTTCCCACGTAACAACAGGGCGGACTACGAGCAGTACTTC. It codes for CASSFPRNNRADYEQYF.

The rearrangement uses TRBV7-8 and TRBJ1-5, with D maybe TRBD1 (5 bases). The V end was cut by 5 bases, the J end by 1 base, with 9 bases between. The germline V gene has CDR1 SGHVS and CDR2 FQNEAQ. The CDR3 runs to 14 residues. The CDR3 loop is CASSHGGSNQPQHF. The CDR3 DNA reads as TGTGCCAGCAGCCACGGGGGAAGCAATCAGCCCCAGCATTTT.

CDR3 loop: CASSTTYEQYF. The CDR3 nucleotides read TGTGCCAGTAGTACCACCTACGAGCAGTACTTC. The chain is built from TRBV19 and TRBJ2-7; no clear D. The CDR3 has 11 residues. V lost 4 bases to trimming and J lost 2 bases, with 3 bases between them. The germline V gene encodes CDR1 LNHDA and CDR2 SQIVND (reference sequence).

The chain carries TRBV5-6 and TRBJ1-2; D possibly corresponds to TRBD1 (6 bases). Germline CDR1 SGHDT, CDR2 YYEEEE. Between the trimmed V and J ends, which lost 4 bases and 3 bases, there was a span of 16 bases. The CDR3 length is 15 residues. CDR3 loop: CASSRRWGPDYGYTF. CDR3 bases: TGTGCCAGCAGCCGGCGGTGGGGGCCCGACTATGGCTACACCTTC. Filled out from reference TRBV5-6 and TRBJ1-2, the complete variable domain reads DAGVTQSPTHLIKTRGQQVTLRCSPKSGHDTVSWYQQALGQGPQFIFQYYEEEERQRGNFPDRFSGHQFPNYSSELNVNALLLGDSALYLCASSRRWGPDYGYTFGSGTRLTVV.

There are a few counts of this clone. The rearrangement links TRBV6-5 to TRBJ1-2; TRBD1 aligns across 7 bases. Germline assignment: CDR1 MNHEY and CDR2 SVGAGI. V lost 7 bases and J lost 8; bases outside the gene matches: 16. The CDR3 is 15 residues long. CDR3 in amino acids: CASTDPTWQGEGYTF. CDR3 DNA sequence: TGTGCCAGCACCGACCCGACCTGGCAGGGGGAGGGCTACACCTTC.

The V gene is TRBV11-1, the J gene TRBJ1-1; D is undetermined. V was clipped by 4 bases and J by 4 bases, with 13 bases between them. Germline V gives CDR1 SGHAT, CDR2 FQDESV (reference sequence). This CDR3 is built from 14 residues. The CDR3 DNA follows: TGTGCCAGCAGCTCCAAGCGGGGAAGCACTGAAGCTTTCTTT. It encodes CASSSKRGSTEAFF.

The sample holds a few counts of this clone. This rearrangement joins TRBV19 to TRBJ1-5; possibly TRBD1 for D (5 bases). V was shortened by 7 bases and J by 6 bases, with 16 bases between the two germline ends. This CDR3 contains 14 residues. Per the germline V gene, CDR1 is LNHDA and CDR2 is SQIVND (reference sequence). In DNA form, the CDR3 reads TGTGCCAGTACCCACAGGAACCTCGGTCAGCCCCAGCATTTT. The encoded protein is CASTHRNLGQPQHF.

The V call is TRBV5-1, the J call TRBJ2-7, with 7 bases aligning to TRBD1. The germline V gene has CDR1 SGHRS and CDR2 YFSETQ. V shed 0 bases and J 0 bases; nucleotides not matched to a gene: 6. This CDR3 spans 16 amino acids. The CDR3 DNA reads as TGCGCCAGCAGCTTGGCCCCGGGACAGATCTCCTACGAGCAGTACTTC. Translated, it gives CASSLAPGQISYEQYF.

The chain couples TRBV2 to TRBJ1-2; 8 bases fit TRBD1. V was pared by 4 bases and J by 4 bases, with 5 bases of the junction left unmatched. The length of the CDR3 is 14 residues. Germline V gene sequence: CDR1 SNHLY, CDR2 FYNNEI. The CDR3 nucleotides read TGTGCCAGCAGTGTAACCGGGACAGGCTATGGCTACACCTTC. This gives the protein CASSVTGTGYGYTF.

The CDR3 nucleotides are TGTGCCAGCAGCGTAGACAGAAACAATGAGCAGTTCTTC. This encodes CASSVDRNNEQFF. The chain couples TRBV5-4 to TRBJ2-1, with a weak D call TRBD1 (5 bases). Germline V lookup: CDR1 SGHNT, CDR2 YYREEE (reference sequence). CDR3 length: 13 residues. Trimming took 4 bases from V and 5 from J, leaving 10 bases between them.

The chain employs TRBV18 and TRBJ2-1, with D possibly TRBD1 on 6 matching bases. Trimming stripped 3 bases from V and 15 bases from J, with 18 bases between. The CDR3 length is 13 residues. CDR1 KGHSH and CDR2 LQKENI come from the germline V gene. The CDR3 loop reads CASSPSGTQHGFF. The CDR3, as DNA: TGTGCCAGCTCACCCTCCGGGACACAACATGGGTTCTTC.

The J gene is TRBJ1-3, the V gene TRBV6-1, with a weak D call TRBD1 (5 bases). The CDR3 is 16 residues long. CDR1 MNHNS and CDR2 SASEGT come from the germline V gene. The V end lost 2 bases, the J end lost 2 bases, and 13 bases lay between the germline ends. The CDR3: CASSELPREAGNTIYF. The DNA of the CDR3 is TGTGCCAGCAGTGAATTACCCAGGGAAGCTGGAAACACCATATATTTT.

J is TRBJ1-6 and V is TRBV3-1 (or the pseudogene TRBV3-2), with D possibly being TRBD1 (6 bases). CDR3 length equals 15 residues. V lost 4 bases and J 10 bases, leaving 17 bases between the germline ends. Germline V lookup: CDR1 LGHDT, CDR2 YNNKEL (reference sequence). Here the CDR3 DNA reads TGTGCCAGCAGCCTAAGGGGGGGTAGTAGCTCACCCCTCCACTTT. This encodes CASSLRGGSSSPLHF.

The chain employs TRBV5-5 and TRBJ1-2, with TRBD1 identical over 11 bases. With V trimmed by 3 bases and J by 7 bases, 11 bases remained unmatched. CDR1 is SGHKS, CDR2 YYEKEE, per germline (reference sequence). CDR3 length equals 16 residues. The CDR3 bases are TGTGCCAGCAGCTCGACCGGGACAGGGGGTCCTAGTGGCTACACCTTC. It encodes CASSSTGTGGPSGYTF.

CDR3 nucleotide sequence: TGTGCCAGCAGCTTAGTAGCTGAGCAGTTCTTC. Translated, it gives CASSLVAEQFF. The J gene is TRBJ2-1, the V gene TRBV7-9; no definite D call. CDR1 and CDR2 from the germline V gene are SEHNR and FQNEAQ (reference sequence). The V and J ends lost 1 base and 9 bases respectively, with 4 bases between them. The CDR3 is 11 amino acids.

This clone was observed a single time. CDR3 DNA sequence: TGTGCCAGCAGCCAAAAAGCCGGGACTAGTCGGGATACGCAGTATTTT. Translation gives CASSQKAGTSRDTQYF. The rearrangement links TRBV3-1 (or the pseudogene TRBV3-2) to TRBJ2-3, with 8 bases lining up with TRBD2. J gave up 6 bases and V 2 bases, and 10 bases lay outside the gene matches. This CDR3 contains 16 residues. Germline lookup yields CDR1 LGHDT and CDR2 YNNKEL (reference sequence).

CDR3 in DNA: TGTGCCAGCAGCTTTTCCACAGGAAACGAGCAGTACTTC. This encodes CASSFSTGNEQYF. V usage is TRBV5-5 and J usage is TRBJ2-7; D might be TRBD1 (5 bases). CDR3 length equals 13 residues. CDR1 and CDR2 (germline): SGHKS, YYEKEE (reference sequence). The V and J ends lost 2 bases and 5 bases respectively, with 11 bases between them.

The genes are TRBV11-2 and TRBJ2-7; TRBD1 might be the D (5 bases). The CDR3 extends over 16 amino acids. Germline V gene data show CDR1 as SGHAT and CDR2 as FQNNGV. Trimming took 2 bases from V and 1 from J, leaving 15 bases between them. The CDR3 is CASSLRSGLRSYEQYF. The CDR3, as DNA: TGTGCCAGCAGCTTAAGGTCAGGGCTACGGTCCTACGAGCAGTACTTC.

The rearrangement joins TRBV30 to TRBJ2-2; weak D call: TRBD1 (6 bases). This CDR3 has 12 residues. From germline, CDR1 is GTSNPN and CDR2 SVGIG (reference sequence). V lost 4 bases and J 8 bases, leaving 11 bases between the germline ends. In nucleotides, the CDR3 is TGTGCCTGGATTGGGGGCGGTGGGGAGCTGTTTTTT. Its translation is CAWIGGGGELFF.

The V and J genes are TRBV15 and TRBJ2-5; D is unclear. Germline V gene data show CDR1 as LNHNV and CDR2 as YYDKDF (reference sequence). The CDR3 length is 13 residues. Trimming left V 5 bases short and J 5 bases short, with 12 bases between. The CDR3, as DNA: TGTGCCACCAGCTTCCACAGACCTGAGACCCAGTACTTC. It yields the protein CATSFHRPETQYF.

The genes are TRBV6-5 and TRBJ1-2, with 7 bases that match TRBD1. There are 15 residues in the CDR3. In germline, CDR1 is MNHEY, CDR2 SVGAGI. Unmatched junction bases numbered 9, after V lost 6 bases and J lost 2 bases. CDR3: CASSRTGQLNYGYTF. CDR3 sequence (DNA): TGTGCCAGCAGCAGGACGGGACAGCTAAACTATGGCTACACCTTC.

The V call is TRBV6-1, the J call TRBJ1-2; 7 bases fit TRBD1. There are 14 residues in the CDR3. The germline gives CDR1 MNHNS, CDR2 SASEGT. With V trimmed by 3 bases and J by 5 bases, 6 bases remained unmatched. The DNA of the CDR3 is TGTGCCAGCAGTGAGGGGACAGTTCTTTATGGCTACACCTTC. It is translated as CASSEGTVLYGYTF.

This chain joins TRBV5-4 and TRBJ2-5, with unresolved D. The CDR3 consists of 13 residues. Germline values: CDR1 SGHNT, CDR2 YYREEE (reference sequence). V lost 4 bases and J 5 bases, leaving 12 bases between the germline ends. The CDR3 loop reads CASSAGPGETQYF. DNA for the CDR3: TGTGCCAGCAGCGCAGGCCCTGGGGAGACCCAGTACTTC.

The V gene is TRBV27, the J gene TRBJ2-1; D remains ambiguous. Germline values: CDR1 MNHEY, CDR2 SMNVEV (reference sequence). V was clipped by 0 bases and J by 3 bases, with 6 bases between them. The CDR3 runs 14 residues. The chain's CDR3 is CASSLSSNYNEQFF. CDR3 nucleotides: TGTGCCAGCAGTTTATCTAGCAACTACAATGAGCAGTTCTTC.

This clone was counted between two and nine times. This chain joins TRBV6-6 and TRBJ1-4; D remains ambiguous. The CDR3 runs 14 residues. The V and J ends lost 4 bases and 7 bases respectively, with 13 bases between them. The germline CDR1 and CDR2 sequences are MNHNY and SVGAGI (reference sequence). Here the CDR3 DNA reads TGTGCCAGCAGTTCTGGGAGGGATAGTGAAAAACTGTTTTTT. Translation: CASSSGRDSEKLFF.